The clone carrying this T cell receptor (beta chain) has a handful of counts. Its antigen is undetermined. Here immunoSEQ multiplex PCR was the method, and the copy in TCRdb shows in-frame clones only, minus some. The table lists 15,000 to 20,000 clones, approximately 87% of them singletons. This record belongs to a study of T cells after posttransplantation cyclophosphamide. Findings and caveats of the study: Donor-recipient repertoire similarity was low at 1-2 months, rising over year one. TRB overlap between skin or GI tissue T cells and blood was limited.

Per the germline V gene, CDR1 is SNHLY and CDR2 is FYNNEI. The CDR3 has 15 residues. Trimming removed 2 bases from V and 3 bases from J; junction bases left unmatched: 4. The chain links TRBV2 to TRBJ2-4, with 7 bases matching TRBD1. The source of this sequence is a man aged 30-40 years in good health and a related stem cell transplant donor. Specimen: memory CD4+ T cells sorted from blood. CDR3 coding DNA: TGTGCCAGCAGTGAAAAGGGGGCCGGCAAAAACATTCAGTACTTC. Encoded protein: CASSEKGAGKNIQYF.